Below are 16 T cell receptor beta chains sequenced from a single sample in a study of T cell repertoires in cytomegalovirus infection. MiXCR was run by TCRdb on the reads, yielding one entry per CDR3 protein. This table has around 740,000 distinct CDR3 sequences, 35% to 40% appearing once. The sequenced material came from PBMCs. The origin of the receptors is a human donor in good health (CMV status not recorded). Some clones in this sample may be carry-over from other donors' samples.

This clonotype came up a few times. V is TRBV7-9 and J is TRBJ2-1; TRBD2 might be the D (6 bases). V lost 5 bases and J lost 3, with 14 bases in between. CDR1 SEHNR and CDR2 FQNEAQ come from the germline V gene (reference sequence). The length of the CDR3 is 15 residues. CDR3 protein: CASSDDGGYYNEQFF. Written as DNA, the CDR3 is TGTGCCAGCAGCGATGACGGGGGATACTACAATGAGCAGTTCTTC. Complete variable domain (other parts from reference TRBV7-9 and TRBJ2-1): DTGVSQNPRHKITKRGQNVTFRCDPISEHNRLYWYRQTLGQGPEFLTYFQNEAQLEKSRLLSDRFSAERPKGSFSTLEIQRTEQGDSAMYLCASSDDGGYYNEQFFGPGTRLTVL.

This clonotype was counted only a few times. This chain joins TRBV11-1 and TRBJ1-1; D ambiguous. The V and J ends lost 6 bases and 2 bases respectively, with 10 bases between them. The CDR3 length is 13 residues. The V gene's germline CDR1 is SGHAT and CDR2 FQDESV (reference sequence). This CDR3 reads CASRRGVNTEAFF. The CDR3 region has the DNA TGTGCCAGCAGGAGAGGAGTAAACACTGAAGCTTTCTTT.

In this sample, this clonotype turned up a few times. The V gene is TRBV28, the J gene TRBJ2-2, with D uncertain. Germline CDR1 and CDR2: MDHEN and SYDVKM. CDR3 size: 15 residues. The V end lost 6 bases, the J end lost 6 bases, and 17 bases lay between the germline ends. CDR3 in DNA: TGTGCCAGCAGGGCTAGAGATGGACCGGCCGGGGAGCTGTTTTTT. Encoded protein: CASRARDGPAGELFF.

This clonotype was detected only a few times. The rearrangement links TRBV10-3 to TRBJ2-1; 8 positions match TRBD2. The germline V gene encodes CDR1 ENHRY and CDR2 SYGVKD. The CDR3 covers 11 residues. The V gene end was trimmed by 10 bases and the J gene end by 8 bases; junction bases not matched to a gene: 4. CDR3 region: CATGGTDEQFF. In DNA, the CDR3 is TGTGCCACGGGAGGGACCGATGAGCAGTTCTTC.

The rearrangement joins TRBV7-9 to TRBJ2-1, with TRBD2 matching over 7 bases. CDR3 length: 18 amino acids. The germline V gene has CDR1 SEHNR and CDR2 FQNEAQ (reference sequence). V shed 5 bases, J shed 1 base, and the junction held 14 bases outside the gene matches. Here the CDR3 reads CASSEPPLGRESYNEQFF. The CDR3 DNA reads as TGTGCCAGCAGCGAACCTCCACTAGGGCGGGAGTCCTACAATGAGCAGTTCTTC.

This clonotype was recorded a few times. The chain carries TRBV4-1 and TRBJ2-7; no reliable D call. The CDR3 is made up of 13 amino acids. The V gene lost 1 base and the J gene lost 5 bases, with 9 bases spanning the gap. CDR1 and CDR2 from the germline V gene are MGHRA and YSYEKL. The chain's CDR3 is CASSQGPLDEQYF. CDR3 nucleotide sequence: TGCGCCAGCAGCCAAGGCCCACTTGACGAGCAGTACTTC.

Turning to this clonotype: A read error may account for a junction end that differs from germline. The chain recombines TRBV29-1 with TRBJ1-1; 7 nucleotides line up with TRBD1. In germline, CDR1 is SQVTM, CDR2 ANQGSEA. This CDR3 region has 18 residues. The CDR3 nucleotides are TGCAGCGCTGAAGAGTCTCGCTCAGGGGGGAGGAGGATCACTGAAGCTTTCTTT. Its translation is CSAEESRSGGRRITEAFF.

This chain joins TRBV9 and TRBJ2-1; 9 bases line up with TRBD2. Germline V lookup: CDR1 SGDLS, CDR2 YYNGEE. The trim removed 4 bases at V and 10 bases at J, leaving 12 bases unmatched. CDR3 length: 15 residues. The CDR3 loop reads CASSPSGGPGSEQFF. The CDR3, as DNA: TGTGCCAGCAGCCCAAGCGGGGGGCCCGGGAGCGAGCAGTTCTTC.

Only a few counts were recorded for this clonotype. V is TRBV27 and J is TRBJ2-3; D gene unclear. This CDR3 has 16 residues. Trimming shortened V by 5 bases and J by 0 bases, and 15 bases separated the two germline ends. Germline values: CDR1 MNHEY, CDR2 SMNVEV (reference sequence). DNA for the CDR3: TGTGCCAGCAGTCGTAGGACGGCAACTAGCACAGATACGCAGTATTTT. Its translation is CASSRRTATSTDTQYF.

Turning to this clonotype: The junction departs from germline at one end; a sequencing error may be responsible. V gene TRBV2 combines with J gene TRBJ1-5; TRBD1 is a possible D gene (5 bases). The CDR3 contains 19 residues. Germline CDR1 and CDR2: SNHLY and FYNNEI. The CDR3 loop is CASSEAVTWGRFFNQPQNF. The CDR3 coding sequence is TGTGCCAGCAGTGAAGCGGTGACGTGGGGCAGATTTTTTAATCAGCCCCAGAATTTT.

This clonotype was seen a few times. At one end the junction does not follow the germline gene, possibly because of a read error. The chain carries TRBV7-7 and TRBJ2-7; no clear D. The CDR3 is made up of 14 amino acids. Germline lookup yields CDR1 SSHAT and CDR2 FNYEAQ (reference sequence). The CDR3 sequence is CASSLGFLEYEQYF. For the CDR3, the DNA is TGTGCTAGCAGCTTAGGTTTCCTTGAATACGAGCAGTACTTC.

The chain combines TRBV19 with TRBJ2-4; 13 bases are a match to TRBD2. This CDR3 spans 19 amino acids. The V gene's germline CDR1 is LNHDA and CDR2 SQIVND (reference sequence). Losses at the gene ends were 5 bases for V and 6 bases for J; bases not matched to a gene: 16. The CDR3 sequence: CASSLFSGLAGAEGNIQYF. Here the CDR3 DNA reads TGTGCCAGTAGTCTCTTCTCCGGACTAGCGGGGGCCGAGGGAAACATTCAGTACTTC.

There are a few counts of this clonotype. This chain uses TRBV20-1 with TRBJ2-5; TRBD1 matches 11 bases. CDR3 length: 14 residues. V was clipped by 6 bases and J by 5 bases; unmatched bases: 8. Germline loops: CDR1 DFQATT, CDR2 SNEGSKA (reference sequence). Here the CDR3 DNA reads TGCAGTGCCCCGGACAGGGGGCTTCGGGAGACCCAGTACTTC. This encodes CSAPDRGLRETQYF.

J is TRBJ1-5 and V is TRBV19; the match to TRBD1 covers 9 bases. This CDR3 has 19 residues. Unmatched junction bases numbered 13, after V lost 4 bases and J lost 0 bases. Germline values: CDR1 LNHDA, CDR2 SQIVND (reference sequence). CDR3 loop: CASSTAADRGLYSNQPQHF. The CDR3 DNA reads as TGTGCCAGTAGTACCGCCGCGGACAGGGGACTTTATAGCAATCAGCCCCAGCATTTT.

The chain couples TRBV19 to TRBJ2-3; 11 nucleotides line up with TRBD2. The length of the CDR3 is 15 residues. Trimming removed 5 bases from V and 5 bases from J; junction bases left unmatched: 6. CDR1 LNHDA and CDR2 SQIVND come from the germline V gene (reference sequence). The CDR3 sequence is CASSVLAGGVDTQYF. The CDR3 DNA reads TGTGCCAGTAGTGTCCTAGCGGGGGGCGTAGATACGCAGTATTTT.

V gene TRBV6-1 combines with J gene TRBJ2-1; 10 bases are shared with TRBD2. V gave up 6 bases and J gave up 4 bases; unmatched junction bases: 3. The CDR3 spans 14 residues. The germline V gene has CDR1 MNHNS and CDR2 SASEGT. In nucleotides, the CDR3 is TGTGCCAGCAGGAATAGCGGGGGGTACAATGAGCAGTTCTTC. The encoded protein is CASRNSGGYNEQFF.